The sequence of this T cell receptor (beta chain) was determined in a study of blood T cell repertoires in COVID-19. About the research overall: Acute and convalescent COVID-19 samples came from the United States, Italy and Spain. T cells, B-cell-depleted T cells, or PBMCs supplied cDNA or gDNA.

Those enrolled in Seattle joined during active infection and were followed longitudinally afterward. This CDR3 has 17 amino acids. The V segment lost 1 base and the J segment 6 bases; nucleotides outside the gene matches: 11. Germline-derived CDR1 and CDR2 are MGHRA and YSYEKL. Authors' methods: Reference gene primer amplification gave estimated nucleated cell counts. Some clones are missing from TCRdb's copy, which holds only in-frame ones; the method was immunoSEQ multiplex PCR. V and J calls and clone size are given by that table; D and trimming were obtained from the DNA. The sample yields around 52,000 clones, around 90% seen once.

The clonotype originates from a woman of 80 years or more with COVID-19, enrolled during active disease. The chain combines TRBV4-1 with TRBJ2-1, with 8 bases matching TRBD2. The specimen was peripheral blood. CDR3 amino acids: CASSQATGTRGGNEQFF. The DNA for the CDR3 is TGCGCCAGCAGCCAAGCTACCGGGACTAGAGGAGGCAATGAGCAGTTCTTC.